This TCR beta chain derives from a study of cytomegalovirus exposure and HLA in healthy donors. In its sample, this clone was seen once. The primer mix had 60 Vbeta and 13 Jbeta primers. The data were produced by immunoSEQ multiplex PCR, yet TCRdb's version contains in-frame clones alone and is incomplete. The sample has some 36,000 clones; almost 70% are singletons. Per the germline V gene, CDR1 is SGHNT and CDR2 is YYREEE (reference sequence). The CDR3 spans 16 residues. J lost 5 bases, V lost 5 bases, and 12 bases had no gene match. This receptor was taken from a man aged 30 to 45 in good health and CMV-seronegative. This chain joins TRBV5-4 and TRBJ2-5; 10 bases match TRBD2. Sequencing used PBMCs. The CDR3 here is CASRSVLAGVGETQYF. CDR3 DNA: TGTGCCAGCAGATCGGTGCTAGCGGGAGTCGGGGAGACCCAGTACTTC.